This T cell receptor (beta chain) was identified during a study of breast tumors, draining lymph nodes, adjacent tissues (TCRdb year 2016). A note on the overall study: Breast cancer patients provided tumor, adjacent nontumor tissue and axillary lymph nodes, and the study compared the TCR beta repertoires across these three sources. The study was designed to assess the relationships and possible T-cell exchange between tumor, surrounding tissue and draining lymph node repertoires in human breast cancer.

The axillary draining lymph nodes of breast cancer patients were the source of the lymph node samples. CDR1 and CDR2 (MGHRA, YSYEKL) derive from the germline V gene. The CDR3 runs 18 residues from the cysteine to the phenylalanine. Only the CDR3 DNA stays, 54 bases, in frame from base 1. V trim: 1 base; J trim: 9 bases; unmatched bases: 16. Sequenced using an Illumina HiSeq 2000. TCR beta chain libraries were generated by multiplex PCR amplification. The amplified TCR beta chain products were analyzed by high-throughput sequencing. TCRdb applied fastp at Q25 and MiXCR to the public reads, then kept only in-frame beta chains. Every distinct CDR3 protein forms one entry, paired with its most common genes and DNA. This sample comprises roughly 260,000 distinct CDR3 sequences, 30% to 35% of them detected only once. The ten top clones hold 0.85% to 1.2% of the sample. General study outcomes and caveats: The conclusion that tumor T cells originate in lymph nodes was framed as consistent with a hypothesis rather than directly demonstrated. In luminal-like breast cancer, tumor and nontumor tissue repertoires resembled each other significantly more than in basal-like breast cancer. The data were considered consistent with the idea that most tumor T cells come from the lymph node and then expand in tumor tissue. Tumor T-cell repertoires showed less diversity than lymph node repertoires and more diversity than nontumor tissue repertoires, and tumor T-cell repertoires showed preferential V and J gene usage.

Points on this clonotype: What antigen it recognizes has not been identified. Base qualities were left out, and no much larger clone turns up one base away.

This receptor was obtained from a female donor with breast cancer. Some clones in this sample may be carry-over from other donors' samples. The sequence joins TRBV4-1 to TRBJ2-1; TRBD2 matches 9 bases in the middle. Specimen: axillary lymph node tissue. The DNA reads TGCGCCAGCAGCCAAGTAAACCTGGGACTAGCAAGAGGGGTTGAGCAGTTCTTC. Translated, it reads CASSQVNLGLARGVEQFF.